This T cell receptor beta chain was sequenced during a study of cytomegalovirus exposure and HLA in healthy donors. Whole-study findings and limits: The listing of 150 or so TCR beta chains classed them as cytomegalovirus-associated.

Trimming removed 2 bases from V and 1 base from J; junction bases left unmatched: 5. The CDR3 totals 15 residues. The germline V gene encodes CDR1 SGHRS and CDR2 YFSETQ. About this clone: The antigen is undetermined.

PCR amplification relied on 60 Vbeta primers (plus 13 Jbeta primers). Assay used: immunoSEQ multiplex PCR; TCRdb lists only in-frame clones, some missing. The sample holds about 160,000 clones, over 75% seen once. Material for sequencing was PBMCs. The source of this sequence is a woman between 45 and 65 years old in good health and CMV-seropositive. This rearrangement joins TRBV5-1 to TRBJ1-1; 7 bases match TRBD1. The CDR3 spells CASSFNRGANTEAFF. The CDR3 DNA sequence: TGCGCCAGCAGCTTTAACAGGGGAGCGAACACTGAAGCTTTCTTT.